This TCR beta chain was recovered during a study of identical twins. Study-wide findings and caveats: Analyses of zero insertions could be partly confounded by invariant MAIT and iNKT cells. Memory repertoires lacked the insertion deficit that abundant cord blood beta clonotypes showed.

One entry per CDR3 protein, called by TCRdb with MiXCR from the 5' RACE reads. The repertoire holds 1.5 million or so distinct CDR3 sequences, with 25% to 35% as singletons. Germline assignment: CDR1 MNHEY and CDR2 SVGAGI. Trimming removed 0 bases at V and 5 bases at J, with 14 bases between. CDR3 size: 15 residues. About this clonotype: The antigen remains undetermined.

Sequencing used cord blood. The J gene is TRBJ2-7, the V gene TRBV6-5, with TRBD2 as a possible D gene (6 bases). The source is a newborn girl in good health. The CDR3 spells CASSYSTGGRNEQYF. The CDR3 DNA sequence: TGTGCCAGCAGTTACTCGACTGGGGGGAGGAACGAGCAGTACTTC.